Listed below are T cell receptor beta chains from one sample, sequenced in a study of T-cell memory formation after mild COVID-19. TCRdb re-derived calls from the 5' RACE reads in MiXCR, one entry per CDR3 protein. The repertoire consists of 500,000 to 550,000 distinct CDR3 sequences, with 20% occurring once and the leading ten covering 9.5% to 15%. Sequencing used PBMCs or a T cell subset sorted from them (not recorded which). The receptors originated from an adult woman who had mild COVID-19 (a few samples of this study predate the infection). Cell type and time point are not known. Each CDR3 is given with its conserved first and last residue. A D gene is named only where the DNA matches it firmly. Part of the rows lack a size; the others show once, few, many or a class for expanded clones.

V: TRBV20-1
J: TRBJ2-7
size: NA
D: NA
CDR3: CSARSSRRPAYEQYF
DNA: TGCAGTGCTAGAAGTTCCCGGCGACCCGCCTACGAGCAGTACTTC

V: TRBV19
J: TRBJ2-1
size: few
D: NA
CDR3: CASKRRQGKNEQFF
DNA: TGTGCCAGTAAGCGGCGTCAGGGTAAAAATGAGCAGTTCTTC

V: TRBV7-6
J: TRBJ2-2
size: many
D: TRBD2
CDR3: CASSFSRLAGAPEGTGELFF
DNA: TGTGCCAGCAGCTTTTCCCGACTAGCGGGTGCTCCTGAGGGTACCGGGGAGCTGTTTTTT

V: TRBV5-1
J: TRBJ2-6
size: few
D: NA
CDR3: CASSLDPPFAGANVLTF
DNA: TGCGCCAGCAGCTTGGATCCACCTTTTGCTGGGGCCAACGTCCTGACTTTC

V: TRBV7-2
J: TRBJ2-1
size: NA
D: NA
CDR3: CASSAQRYNEQFF
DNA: TGTGCCAGCAGTGCTCAGAGATACAATGAGCAGTTCTTC

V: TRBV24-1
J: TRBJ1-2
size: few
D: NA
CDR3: CATSDKTSGNYGYTF
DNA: TGTGCCACCAGTGACAAAACCTCCGGGAACTATGGCTACACCTTC

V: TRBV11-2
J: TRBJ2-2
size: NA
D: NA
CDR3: CASSLERELFF
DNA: TGTGCCAGCAGCTTAGAGAGGGAGCTGTTTTTT

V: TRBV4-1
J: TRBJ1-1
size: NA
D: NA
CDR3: CASSQVILAMNTEAFF
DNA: TGCGCCAGCAGCCAAGTAATTTTGGCAATGAACACTGAAGCTTTCTTT

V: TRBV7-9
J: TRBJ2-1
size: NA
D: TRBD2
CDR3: CASSLGTSEDEQFF
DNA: TGTGCCAGCAGCTTAGGGACTAGCGAGGATGAGCAGTTCTTC

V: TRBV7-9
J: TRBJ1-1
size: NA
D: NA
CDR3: CASSLEFRSAEAFF
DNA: TGTGCCAGCAGCTTAGAATTCCGCTCCGCTGAAGCTTTCTTT

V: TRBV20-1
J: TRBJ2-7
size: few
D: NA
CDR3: CSAAGREQYF
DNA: TGCAGTGCCGCGGGACGCGAGCAGTACTTC

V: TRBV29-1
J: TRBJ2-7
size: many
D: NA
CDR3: CSALLQGFGYEQYF
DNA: TGCAGCGCCCTGTTACAGGGTTTCGGCTACGAGCAGTACTTC

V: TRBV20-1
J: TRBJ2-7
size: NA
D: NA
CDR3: CSASSRATTYEQYF
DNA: TGCAGTGCTAGTTCCAGGGCGACCACCTACGAGCAGTACTTC

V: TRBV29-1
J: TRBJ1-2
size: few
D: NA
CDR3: CSVGRGVDGYTF
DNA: TGCAGCGTTGGTCGGGGGGTAGATGGCTACACCTTC

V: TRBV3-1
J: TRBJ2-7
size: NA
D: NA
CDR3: CASSLGRGMYEQYF
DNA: TGTGCCAGCAGCCTCGGACGTGGGATGTACGAGCAGTACTTC

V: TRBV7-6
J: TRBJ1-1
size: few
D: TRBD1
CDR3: CASALGTGNTEAFF
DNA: TGTGCCAGCGCGTTGGGGACAGGGAACACTGAAGCTTTCTTT

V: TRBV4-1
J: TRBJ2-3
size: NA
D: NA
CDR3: CASSQEGNTDTQYF
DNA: TGCGCCAGCAGCCAAGAAGGGAACACAGATACGCAGTATTTT

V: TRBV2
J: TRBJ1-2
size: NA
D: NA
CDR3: CASSTSSYTF
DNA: TGTGCCAGCAGCACGAGTAGCTACACCTTC

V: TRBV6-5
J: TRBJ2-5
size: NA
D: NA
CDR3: CASSVTVQETQYF
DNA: TGTGCCAGCAGTGTGACAGTCCAAGAGACCCAGTACTTC

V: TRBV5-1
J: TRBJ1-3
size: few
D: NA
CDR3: CASSPTGAAGNTIYF
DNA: TGCGCCAGCAGCCCGACGGGGGCGGCTGGAAACACCATATATTTT

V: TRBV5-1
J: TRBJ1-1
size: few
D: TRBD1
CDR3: CASSGDSVNTEAFF
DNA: TGCGCCAGCAGCGGGGACAGTGTGAACACTGAAGCTTTCTTT

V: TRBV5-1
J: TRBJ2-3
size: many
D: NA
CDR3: CASRRNENVSPTDTQYF
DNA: TGCGCCAGCAGGCGAAACGAGAATGTCTCTCCCACAGATACGCAGTATTTT

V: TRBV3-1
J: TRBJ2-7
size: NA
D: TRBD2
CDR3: CASSQPATSGRSYEQYF
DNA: TGTGCCAGCAGCCAACCCGCGACTAGCGGGAGGTCCTACGAGCAGTACTTC

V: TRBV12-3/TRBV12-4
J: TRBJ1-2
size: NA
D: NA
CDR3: CASRRGAGDYGYTF
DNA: TGTGCCAGCCGGCGGGGTGCAGGGGACTATGGCTACACCTTC

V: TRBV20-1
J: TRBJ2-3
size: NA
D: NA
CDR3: CSAREGKTGIDTQYF
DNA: TGCAGTGCTAGAGAGGGCAAAACCGGTATAGATACGCAGTATTTT

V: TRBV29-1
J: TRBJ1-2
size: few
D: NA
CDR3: CSVDTGHYGYTF
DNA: TGCAGCGTTGACACTGGACACTATGGCTACACCTTC

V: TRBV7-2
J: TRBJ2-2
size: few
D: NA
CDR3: CASSPWTVGSTGELFF
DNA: TGTGCCAGCAGCCCATGGACAGTAGGTAGCACCGGGGAGCTGTTTTTT

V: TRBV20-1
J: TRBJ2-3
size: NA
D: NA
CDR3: CSAPDLTWYTDTQYF
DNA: TGCAGTGCCCCGGACCTTACTTGGTACACAGATACGCAGTATTTT

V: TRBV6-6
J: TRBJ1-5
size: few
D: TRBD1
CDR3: CASSNPGTGVGSQPQHF
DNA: TGTGCCAGCAGTAATCCCGGGACAGGGGTGGGGAGTCAGCCCCAGCATTTT

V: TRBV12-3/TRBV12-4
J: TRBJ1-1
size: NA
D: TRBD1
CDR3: CASSDRGASTEAFF
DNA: TGTGCCAGCAGCGACAGGGGCGCTAGCACTGAAGCTTTCTTT

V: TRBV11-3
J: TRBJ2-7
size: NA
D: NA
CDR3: CASRMGRGRGNEQYF
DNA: TGTGCCAGCAGAATGGGGAGAGGGCGCGGCAACGAGCAGTACTTC

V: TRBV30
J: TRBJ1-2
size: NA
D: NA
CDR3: CAWGAGAGYGYTF
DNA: TGTGCCTGGGGGGCAGGGGCTGGCTATGGCTACACCTTC

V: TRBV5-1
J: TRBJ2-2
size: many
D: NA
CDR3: CASNTGHTGELFF
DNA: TGCGCCAGCAACACAGGGCACACCGGGGAGCTGTTTTTT

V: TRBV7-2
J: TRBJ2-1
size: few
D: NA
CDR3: CASSARLGGIHNEQFF
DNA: TGTGCCAGCAGCGCCCGACTAGGGGGGATCCACAATGAGCAGTTCTTC

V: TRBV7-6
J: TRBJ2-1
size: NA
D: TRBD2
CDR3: CASSLGNLAGNNEQFF
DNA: TGTGCCAGCAGCTTAGGTAACCTAGCGGGGAACAATGAGCAGTTCTTC

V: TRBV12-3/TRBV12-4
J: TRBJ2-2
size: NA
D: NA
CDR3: CASSLRTGLGELFF
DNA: TGTGCCAGCAGTTTACGAACAGGTTTAGGGGAGCTGTTTTTT

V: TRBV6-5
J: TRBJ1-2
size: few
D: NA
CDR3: CASSAAGGAYGYTF
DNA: TGTGCCAGCAGCGCCGCCGGGGGCGCCTATGGCTACACCTTC

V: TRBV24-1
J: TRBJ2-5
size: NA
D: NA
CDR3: CATSAGETQYF
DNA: TGTGCCACCAGTGCTGGAGAGACCCAGTACTTC

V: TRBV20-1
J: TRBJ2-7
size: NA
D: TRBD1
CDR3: CSARDGQGPTHEQYF
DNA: TGCAGTGCTAGGGATGGACAGGGACCGACCCACGAGCAGTACTTC

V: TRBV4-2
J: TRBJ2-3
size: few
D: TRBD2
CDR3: CASSQVTWTGGGGTDTQYF
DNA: TGTGCCAGCAGCCAAGTGACTTGGACGGGAGGAGGTGGCACAGATACGCAGTATTTT

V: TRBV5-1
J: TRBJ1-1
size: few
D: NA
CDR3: CASSLVGAGAEAFF
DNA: TGCGCCAGCAGCTTGGTCGGTGCCGGGGCTGAAGCTTTCTTT

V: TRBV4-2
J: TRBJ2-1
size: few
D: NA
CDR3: CASSQGLGGYNEQFF
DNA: TGTGCCAGCAGCCAAGGGTTAGGGGGTTACAATGAGCAGTTCTTC

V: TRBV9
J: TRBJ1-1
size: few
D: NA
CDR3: CASSVLPVETEAFF
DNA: TGTGCCAGCAGCGTACTCCCAGTTGAAACTGAAGCTTTCTTT

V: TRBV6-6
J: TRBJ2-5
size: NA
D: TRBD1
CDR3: CASSQQGYQETQYF
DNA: TGTGCCAGCAGTCAACAGGGGTACCAAGAGACCCAGTACTTC

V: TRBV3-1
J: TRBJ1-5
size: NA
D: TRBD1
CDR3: CASSQGTGGFQPQHF
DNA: TGTGCCAGCAGCCAGGGGACAGGGGGATTTCAGCCCCAGCATTTT

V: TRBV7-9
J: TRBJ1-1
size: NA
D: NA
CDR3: CASSLAPIYTEAFF
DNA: TGTGCCAGCAGCTTAGCGCCCATCTACACTGAAGCTTTCTTT

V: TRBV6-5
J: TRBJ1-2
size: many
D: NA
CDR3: CASSYPGQGYTF
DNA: TGTGCCAGCAGTTATCCGGGGCAGGGCTACACCTTC

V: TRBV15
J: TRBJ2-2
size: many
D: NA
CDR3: CATSNSYKDLTGELFF
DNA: TGTGCCACCAGTAACTCTTATAAGGACCTCACCGGGGAGCTGTTTTTT

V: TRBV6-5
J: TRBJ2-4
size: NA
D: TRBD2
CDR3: CASSSGTSGGGIQYF
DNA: TGTGCCAGCAGTTCCGGGACTAGCGGGGGAGGAATTCAGTACTTC